This T cell receptor beta chain derives from a study of response to subunit inactivated influenza vaccine. General observations from the study: Seasonal influenza vaccination, on each occasion, was suggested by the authors to recruit few new T cells.

MiXCR was run by TCRdb on the RT-PCR reads, yielding one entry per CDR3 protein. The repertoire holds 600,000 to 850,000 distinct CDR3 sequences, with roughly 15% as singletons. Remarks on this clonotype: The antigen is undetermined.

CDR1 and CDR2 from the germline V gene are MNHEY and SVGAGI. Trimming took 2 bases from V and 0 from J; bases not matched to a gene: 11. The CDR3 consists of 19 residues. The V and J genes are TRBV6-5 and TRBJ1-5; 9 bases match TRBD1. Sequencing used PBMCs from blood, obtained less than 15 days before vaccination. This clonotype was sampled from a man aged 45-65 years who received an inactivated influenza vaccine. CDR3 in DNA: TGTGCCAGCAGTTACCCGGGACAGGGCACGCCATATAGCAATCAGCCCCAGCATTTT. Translation: CASSYPGQGTPYSNQPQHF.